This T cell receptor (beta chain) was observed in a study of cytomegalovirus exposure and HLA in healthy donors. Of note for this clone: Its matching antigen is unknown.

Losses at the gene ends were 5 bases for V and 3 bases for J; bases not matched to a gene: 10. The CDR3 length is 17 residues. CDR1 is PRHDT and CDR2 is FYEKMQ in the germline V gene (reference sequence). Study results and limitations: Among TCR beta chains, those listed as cytomegalovirus-associated numbered some 170. Reports described diagnosis of cytomegalovirus status by the classifier as highly specific and sensitive.

The study drew the donors from its 120-subject validation cohort, separate from the roughly 670-subject first cohort. TCRdb keeps only in-frame clones here, not all; method: immunoSEQ multiplex PCR. The sample shows under 150,000 clones, about 89% of them seen only once. The chain joins TRBV13 to TRBJ1-4; TRBD1 agrees at 9 bases. The receptor was isolated from a man aged 18 to 29 in good health and CMV-seronegative. Sample: PBMCs. CDR3 nucleotide sequence: TGTGCCAGCAGCCGCCGGACAGGGGCCCTTCCTAATGAAAAACTGTTTTTT. Residues: CASSRRTGALPNEKLFF.